Listed below are T cell receptor beta chains from one sample, sequenced in a study of cytomegalovirus exposure and HLA in healthy donors. Using immunoSEQ multiplex PCR, the repertoire was profiled, and TCRdb retains in-frame clones only, with some absent. This listing includes more than 110,000 clones. Sample: PBMCs. These receptors all stem from a man aged 35-49 years in good health and CMV-seronegative. The CDR3 runs from the conserved cysteine through the conserved F or W. Each record gives: CDR3 protein, CDR3 DNA, J gene, D gene, V gene. D genes are given only for firm matches.

CATSVSRDFGNEQFF	TGTGCCACCAGCGTCTCACGGGACTTCGGCAATGAGCAGTTCTTC	TRBJ2-1	.	TRBV15
CSAARETQYF	TGCAGTGCCGCCAGAGAGACCCAGTACTTC	TRBJ2-5	.	TRBV20-1
CASSHFQEGGTEAFF	TGCGCCAGCAGTCATTTCCAGGAGGGTGGCACTGAAGCTTTCTTT	TRBJ1-1	.	TRBV23-1
CASSLLPTANTEAFF	TGTGCCAGCAGCCTTCTTCCGACAGCGAACACTGAAGCTTTCTTT	TRBJ1-1	.	TRBV11-3
CASSLALATPLHF	TGTGCCAGCAGCTTAGCGTTAGCTACGCCCCTCCACTTT	TRBJ1-6	.	TRBV7-6
CASSAPGQGFYEQYF	TGTGCCAGCAGCGCGCCGGGACAGGGGTTCTACGAGCAGTACTTC	TRBJ2-7	TRBD1	TRBV7-8
CASSTGQGTQYF	TGTGCCAGTAGTACTGGACAGGGGACCCAGTACTTC	TRBJ2-5	TRBD1	TRBV19
CSVQGRLVYNEQFF	TGCAGCGTCCAAGGTCGACTAGTGTACAATGAGCAGTTCTTC	TRBJ2-1	.	TRBV29-1
CASSSEGRNTIYF	TGTGCCAGCTCATCGGAGGGCCGAAACACCATATATTTT	TRBJ1-3	.	TRBV18
CASSVVGGGALETQYF	TGTGCCAGCAGCGTTGTGGGCGGGGGGGCACTGGAGACCCAGTACTTC	TRBJ2-5	TRBD2	TRBV9
CASSRRLAGAYYEQYF	TGTGCCAGCAGCCGGAGACTAGCGGGGGCCTACTACGAGCAGTACTTC	TRBJ2-7	TRBD2	TRBV11-2
CASGSGQVYEQYF	TGTGCTAGTGGCTCGGGACAGGTGTACGAGCAGTACTTC	TRBJ2-7	TRBD1	TRBV12-5
CASTLGPQGNTGELFF	TGTGCCAGCACCTTGGGGCCGCAGGGCAATACCGGGGAGCTGTTTTTT	TRBJ2-2	.	TRBV7-8
CASSQDFPAGSGQPQHF	TGCGCCAGCAGCCAAGATTTCCCCGCAGGGTCGGGTCAGCCCCAGCATTTT	TRBJ1-5	.	TRBV4-3
CATSRGQGGQETQYF	TGTGCCACCAGCAGAGGCCAGGGGGGACAAGAGACCCAGTACTTC	TRBJ2-5	.	TRBV15
CASSLGGGFRQIQYF	TGTGCCAGCAGCTTAGGGGGGGGGTTTCGGCAAATTCAGTACTTC	TRBJ2-4	TRBD2	TRBV11-2
CASSLSSGTRETQYF	TGTGCCAGCAGCTTATCCTCCGGGACACGGGAGACCCAGTACTTC	TRBJ2-5	.	TRBV7-9
CAISPGQGADTQYF	TGTGCCATCAGCCCGGGACAGGGCGCAGATACGCAGTATTTT	TRBJ2-3	TRBD1	TRBV10-3
CATALASGGASNTQYF	TGTGCCACTGCCCTAGCTAGCGGGGGGGCCTCAAATACGCAGTATTTT	TRBJ2-3	TRBD2	TRBV6-6
CASSPRDRGEVAFF	TGTGCCAGCAGCCCGAGGGACAGGGGAGAGGTAGCTTTCTTT	TRBJ1-1	TRBD1	TRBV5-4
CASSRTGTDRSYEQYF	TGTGCCAGCAGCCGTACCGGGACAGATAGATCCTACGAGCAGTACTTC	TRBJ2-7	TRBD1	TRBV6-6
CASSLSRGGASEQYF	TGTGCCAGCAGCCTTTCTAGGGGGGGCGCTTCCGAGCAGTACTTC	TRBJ2-7	.	TRBV11-2